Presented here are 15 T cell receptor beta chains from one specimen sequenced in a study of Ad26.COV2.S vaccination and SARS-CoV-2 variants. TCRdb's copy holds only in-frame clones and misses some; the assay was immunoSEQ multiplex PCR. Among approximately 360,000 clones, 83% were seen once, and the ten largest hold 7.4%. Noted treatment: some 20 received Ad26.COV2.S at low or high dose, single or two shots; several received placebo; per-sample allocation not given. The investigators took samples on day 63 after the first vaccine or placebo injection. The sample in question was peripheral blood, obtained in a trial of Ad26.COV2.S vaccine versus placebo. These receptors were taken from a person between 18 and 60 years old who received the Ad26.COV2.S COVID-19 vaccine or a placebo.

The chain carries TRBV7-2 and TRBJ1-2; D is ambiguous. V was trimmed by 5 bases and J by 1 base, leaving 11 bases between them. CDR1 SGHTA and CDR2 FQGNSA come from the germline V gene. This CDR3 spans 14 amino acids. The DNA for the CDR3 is TGTGCCAGCAGCACACAGAGAAATAACTATGGCTACACCTTC. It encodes CASSTQRNNYGYTF.

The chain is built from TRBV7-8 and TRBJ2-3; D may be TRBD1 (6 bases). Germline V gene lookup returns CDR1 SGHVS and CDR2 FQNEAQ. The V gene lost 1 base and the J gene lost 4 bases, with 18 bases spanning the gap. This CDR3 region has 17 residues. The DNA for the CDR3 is TGTGCCAGCAGCTTAGTATGGGGGCTTGATCGATCAGATACGCAGTATTTT. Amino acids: CASSLVWGLDRSDTQYF.

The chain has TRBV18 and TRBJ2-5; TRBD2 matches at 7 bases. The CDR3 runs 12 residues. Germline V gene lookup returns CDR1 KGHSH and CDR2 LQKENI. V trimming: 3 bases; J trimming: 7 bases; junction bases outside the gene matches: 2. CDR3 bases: TGTGCCAGCTCACCCGGGGGGATGACCCAGTACTTC. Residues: CASSPGGMTQYF.

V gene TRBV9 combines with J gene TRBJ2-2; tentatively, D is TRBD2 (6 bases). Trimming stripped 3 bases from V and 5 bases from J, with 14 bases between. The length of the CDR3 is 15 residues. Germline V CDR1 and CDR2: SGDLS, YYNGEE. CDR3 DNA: TGTGCCAGCAGCGGCGGGACGGTTAGGACCGGGGAGCTGTTTTTT. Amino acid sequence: CASSGGTVRTGELFF.

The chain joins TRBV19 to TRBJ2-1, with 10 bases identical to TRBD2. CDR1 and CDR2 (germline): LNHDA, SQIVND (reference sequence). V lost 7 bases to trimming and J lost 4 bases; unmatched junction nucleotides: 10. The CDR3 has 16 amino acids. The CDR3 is CASMSLAGSLYNEQFF. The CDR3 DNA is TGTGCCAGTATGTCACTAGCGGGGAGCCTATACAATGAGCAGTTCTTC.

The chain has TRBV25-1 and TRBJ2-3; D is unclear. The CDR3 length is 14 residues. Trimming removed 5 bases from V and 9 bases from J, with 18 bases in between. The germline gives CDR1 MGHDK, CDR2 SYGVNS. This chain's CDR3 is CASSPPPSYMTQYF. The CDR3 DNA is TGTGCCAGCAGTCCCCCCCCCAGCTACATGACGCAGTATTTT.

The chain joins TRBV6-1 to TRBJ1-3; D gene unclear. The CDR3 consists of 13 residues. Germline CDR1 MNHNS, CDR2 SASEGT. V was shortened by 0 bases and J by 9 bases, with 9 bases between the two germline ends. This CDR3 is CASSEAYWGTIYF. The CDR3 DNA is TGTGCCAGCAGTGAAGCGTACTGGGGCACCATATATTTT.

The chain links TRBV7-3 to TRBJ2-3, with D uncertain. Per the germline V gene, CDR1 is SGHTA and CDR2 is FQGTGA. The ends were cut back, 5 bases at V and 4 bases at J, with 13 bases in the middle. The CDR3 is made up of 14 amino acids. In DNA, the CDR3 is TGTGCCAGCAGCCACGACCTTGTGGCAGATACGCAGTATTTT. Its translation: CASSHDLVADTQYF. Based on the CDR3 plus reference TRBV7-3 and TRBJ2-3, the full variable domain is GAGVSQTPSNKVTEKGKYVELRCDPISGHTALYWYRQSLGQGPEFLIYFQGTGAADDSGLPNDRFFAVRPEGSVSTLKIQRTERGDSAVYLCASSHDLVADTQYFGPGTRLTVL.

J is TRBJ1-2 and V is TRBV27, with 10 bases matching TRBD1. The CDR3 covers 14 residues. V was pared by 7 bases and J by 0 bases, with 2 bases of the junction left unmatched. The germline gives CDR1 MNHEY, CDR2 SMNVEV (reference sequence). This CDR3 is CASNGTGANYGYTF. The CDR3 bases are TGTGCCAGCAACGGGACAGGGGCTAACTATGGCTACACCTTC.

The CDR3 spells CASSGRGGAGANVLTF. The DNA of the CDR3 is TGTGCCAGCTCCGGACGGGGGGGCGCGGGGGCCAACGTCCTGACTTTC. The chain joins TRBV18 to TRBJ2-6, with 8 bases that match TRBD2. The germline V gene has CDR1 KGHSH and CDR2 LQKENI. CDR3 length: 16 residues. Germline trimming cut 6 bases from V and 4 bases from J; bases unmatched to any gene: 8.

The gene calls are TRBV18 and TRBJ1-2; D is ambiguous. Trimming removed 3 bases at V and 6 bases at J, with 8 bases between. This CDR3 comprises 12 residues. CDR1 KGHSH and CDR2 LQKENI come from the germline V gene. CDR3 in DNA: TGTGCCAGCTCACCTCGGCAGGATGGCTACACCTTC. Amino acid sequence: CASSPRQDGYTF.

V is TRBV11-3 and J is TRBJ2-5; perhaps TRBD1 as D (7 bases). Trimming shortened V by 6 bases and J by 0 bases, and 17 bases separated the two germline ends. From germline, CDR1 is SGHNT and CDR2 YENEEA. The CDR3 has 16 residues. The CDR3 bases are TGTGCCAGCAGGGGACTCAGGGGGTCGGACCAAGAGACCCAGTACTTC. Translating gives CASRGLRGSDQETQYF.

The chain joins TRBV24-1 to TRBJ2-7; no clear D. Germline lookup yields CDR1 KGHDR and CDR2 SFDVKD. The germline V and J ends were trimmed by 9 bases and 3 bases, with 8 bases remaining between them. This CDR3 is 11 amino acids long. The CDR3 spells CATQDDYEQYF. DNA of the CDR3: TGTGCCACCCAGGACGACTACGAGCAGTACTTC.

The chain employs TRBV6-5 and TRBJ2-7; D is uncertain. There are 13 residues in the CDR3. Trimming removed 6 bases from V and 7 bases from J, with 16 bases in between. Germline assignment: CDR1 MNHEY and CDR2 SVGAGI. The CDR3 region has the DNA TGTGCCAGCAGAAAAACCGCATCCGTGGAGCAGTACTTC. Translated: CASRKTASVEQYF.

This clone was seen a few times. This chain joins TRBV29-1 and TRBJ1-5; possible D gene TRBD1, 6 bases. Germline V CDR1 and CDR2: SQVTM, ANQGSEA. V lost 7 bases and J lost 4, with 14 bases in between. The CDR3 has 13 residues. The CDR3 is CSARQGINQPQHF. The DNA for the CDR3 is TGCAGCGCTCGGCAGGGGATTAATCAGCCCCAGCATTTT.